This TCR beta chain came from a study of regulatory T cells. Study results and limitations: Regulatory T cells showed the strongest V-J pair restriction and V/J gene skewing among patient repertoires.

The primer mix had 52 TRBV and 13 TRBJ primers. Data came from immunoSEQ multiplex PCR; TCRdb stores just in-frame clones and leaves some out. The data hold 20,000 to 25,000 clones, with approximately 93% observed a single time. CDR3 length: 14 residues. The junction had 7 bases not matched to a gene; V was cut back by 4 bases and J by 4 bases. In germline, CDR1 is MDHEN, CDR2 SYDVKM. As concerns this clone: Its target is not known.

This chain uses TRBV28 with TRBJ2-7; TRBD2 matches 7 bases. Sequenced material: CD8+ T cells sorted from blood. The TCR originated in a child aged 2-15 years with CD3G deficiency. CDR3 region: CASSSPGGPYEQYF. CDR3 coding DNA: TGTGCCAGCAGTTCCCCGGGAGGTCCGTACGAGCAGTACTTC.